These T cell receptor beta chains were read from a single sample in a study of blood T cell repertoires in COVID-19. Sequencing was performed with immunoSEQ multiplex PCR; in TCRdb, only in-frame clones are kept and a portion is missing. The profile covers around 220,000 clones, with 86% appearing a single time and roughly 4.1% taken by the ten largest. Sequencing was performed on peripheral blood. The receptors come from a man between 45 and 60 years old with acute or convalescent COVID-19. CDR3s leave out the opening cysteine and the closing phenylalanine or tryptophan.

V,J,CDR3
TRBV3-1/TRBV3-2,TRBJ1-6,ASSQGQGNSPLH
TRBV7-9,TRBJ2-7,ASSPSGVLRSNEQY
TRBV5-8,TRBJ2-1,ASSLGLGRGHNNEQF
TRBV4-1,TRBJ1-1,ASSQTSQMTSLNTEAF
TRBV3-1/TRBV3-2,TRBJ2-1,ASSQGQGDEQF
TRBV7-9,TRBJ1-2,ASSPTGSYGYT
TRBV4-2,TRBJ1-4,ASSPEGTGAEKLF
TRBV4-1,TRBJ2-5,ASSRQGSEETQY
TRBV19,TRBJ1-2,ASSILGRGGYT
TRBV6-5,TRBJ2-5,ASSTSGGGGKTQY
TRBV9,TRBJ2-3,ASSVTVRAGSTDTQY
TRBV18,TRBJ2-1,ASSPGSSYNEQF
TRBV5-1,TRBJ1-6,ASSGGQGNSPLH
TRBV5-1,TRBJ1-1,ASSQSPGSNTEAF
TRBV27,TRBJ1-1,ASSSWGRGNTEAF
TRBV12-5,TRBJ2-1,ASGVGTGGPGEQF
TRBV11-3,TRBJ2-2,ASSSRDTGELF
TRBV27,TRBJ1-3,ASSLGTGGGNTIY
TRBV29-1,TRBJ1-2,SGGTEVYGYT
TRBV6-6,TRBJ1-4,ASSFYRGDEKLF
TRBV27,TRBJ1-2,ASSLVRDYGYT
TRBV2,TRBJ1-2,ASSVRGGGGYGYT
TRBV15,TRBJ1-3,ATSRDWSAGAGNTIY
TRBV14,TRBJ2-1,ASSQLSGLSRGQF
TRBV18,TRBJ2-1,ASSRIGDSYNEQF
TRBV6-1,TRBJ1-1,ASSEGASFGAEAF
TRBV18,TRBJ2-4,ASSSDRNVQY
TRBV4-1,TRBJ2-7,ASSRGQGLSYEQY
TRBV12-3/TRBV12-4,TRBJ1-4,ASTHNEKLF
TRBV9,TRBJ1-5,ASSPGYSGPSNQPQH
TRBV3-1/TRBV3-2,TRBJ1-6,ASSPTGTPSSYNSPLH
TRBV5-1,TRBJ2-7,ASSFLAGGHYEQY
TRBV5-4,TRBJ2-1,ASSLDRVSYNEQF
TRBV5-1,TRBJ1-5,ASSLTGGDYGNQPQH
TRBV20-1,TRBJ1-5,SASGQEDSNQPQH
TRBV10-3,TRBJ1-2,AISPGTANYGYT
TRBV19,TRBJ2-3,ASSWRDSTDTQY
TRBV19,TRBJ2-1,ASSPRGSGGTFRSYNEQF
TRBV10-2,TRBJ1-6,ASSVAGGGSPLH
TRBV2,TRBJ2-3,ASSPGGEGTDTQY
TRBV6-5,TRBJ2-7,ASSWGRGGHEQY
TRBV5-1,TRBJ2-5,ASSLRGGETQY
TRBV28,TRBJ1-3,ASSPGDRGRNTIY
TRBV6-1,TRBJ2-7,ASSESGALRGREQY
TRBV5-1,TRBJ2-3,ASSLGQISTDTQY
TRBV7-2,TRBJ2-5,ASSSNRARGETQY
TRBV19,TRBJ2-2,ATASGAAPTGELF
TRBV21-1,TRBJ1-5,ASSKGGQGNQPQH
TRBV9,TRBJ1-6,ASSPGHLYNSPLH
TRBV10-3,TRBJ2-5,AINPGQGIEETQY
TRBV19,TRBJ1-4,ATAQPGDSEKLF
TRBV2,TRBJ1-1,ASRLDKNTEAF